This T cell receptor beta chain was profiled in a study of graft-versus-host responses after intestinal transplantation. Findings and caveats of the study: Association was observed between peak circulating GvH clone levels and early post-transplant HvG declines. Some patients had graft-donor T cell macrochimerism, and their allografts showed high graft-versus-host to host-versus-graft clonal ratios.

Profiled with immunoSEQ multiplex PCR; TCRdb holds only in-frame clones, not every one. The data show around 40,000 clones, over 80% seen once. V was pared by 1 base and J by 6 bases, with 22 bases between. CDR3 length equals 17 residues. Per the germline V gene, CDR1 is KGHSH and CDR2 is LQKENI. As to this clone: Its antigen is unknown.

The sequencing here drew on PBMCs, taken 1070 days after transplant. The clonotype originates from a human patient who received an intestinal transplant, so some T cells may come from the graft donor. The J gene is TRBJ2-7, the V gene TRBV18; maybe TRBD2 (7 bases). In DNA, the CDR3 is TGTGCCAGCTCACCACGGGCGGGGGCGGAGATCCAATTCGAGCAGTACTTC. It specifies CASSPRAGAEIQFEQYF.